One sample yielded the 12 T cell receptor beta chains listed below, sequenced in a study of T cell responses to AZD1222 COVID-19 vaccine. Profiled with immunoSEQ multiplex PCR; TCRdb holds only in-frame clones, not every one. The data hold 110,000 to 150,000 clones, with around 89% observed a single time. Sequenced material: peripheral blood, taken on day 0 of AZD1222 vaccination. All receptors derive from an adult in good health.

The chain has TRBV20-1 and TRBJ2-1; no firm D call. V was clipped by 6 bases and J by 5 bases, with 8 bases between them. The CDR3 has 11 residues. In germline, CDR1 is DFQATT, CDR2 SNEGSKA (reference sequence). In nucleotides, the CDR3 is TGCAGTGCAGCATTGGACAATGAGCAGTTCTTC. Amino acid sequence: CSAALDNEQFF.

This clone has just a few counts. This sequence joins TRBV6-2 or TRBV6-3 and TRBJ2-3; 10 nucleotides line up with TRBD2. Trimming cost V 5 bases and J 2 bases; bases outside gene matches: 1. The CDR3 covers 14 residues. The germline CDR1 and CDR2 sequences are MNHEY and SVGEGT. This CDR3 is CASSSGGATDTQYF. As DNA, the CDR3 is TGTGCCAGCAGTAGCGGGGGGGCCACAGATACGCAGTATTTT.

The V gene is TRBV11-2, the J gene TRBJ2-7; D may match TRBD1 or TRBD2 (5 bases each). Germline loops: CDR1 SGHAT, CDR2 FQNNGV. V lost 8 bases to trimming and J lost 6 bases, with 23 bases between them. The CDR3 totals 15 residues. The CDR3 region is CASRPPGTGWFEQYF. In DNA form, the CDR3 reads TGTGCCAGCCGACCTCCCGGGACGGGATGGTTCGAGCAGTACTTC.

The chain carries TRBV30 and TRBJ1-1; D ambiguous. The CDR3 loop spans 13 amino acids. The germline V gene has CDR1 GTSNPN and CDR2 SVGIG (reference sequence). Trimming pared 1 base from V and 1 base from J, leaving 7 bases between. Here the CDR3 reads CAWSEGTNTEAFF. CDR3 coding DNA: TGTGCCTGGAGTGAAGGCACGAACACTGAAGCTTTCTTT.

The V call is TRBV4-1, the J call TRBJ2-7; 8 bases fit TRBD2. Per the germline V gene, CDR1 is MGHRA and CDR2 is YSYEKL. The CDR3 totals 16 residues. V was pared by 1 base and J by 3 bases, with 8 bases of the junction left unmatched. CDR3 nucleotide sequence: TGCGCCAGCAGCCAAGCCCGGACTAGCCAATACTACGAGCAGTACTTC. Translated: CASSQARTSQYYEQYF.

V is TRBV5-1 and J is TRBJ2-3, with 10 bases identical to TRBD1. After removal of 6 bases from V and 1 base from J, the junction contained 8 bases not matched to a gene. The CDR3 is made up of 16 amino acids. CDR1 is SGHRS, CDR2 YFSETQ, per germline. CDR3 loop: CASTRDRGQGTDTQYF. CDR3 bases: TGCGCCAGCACCCGGGACAGGGGCCAAGGCACAGATACGCAGTATTTT.

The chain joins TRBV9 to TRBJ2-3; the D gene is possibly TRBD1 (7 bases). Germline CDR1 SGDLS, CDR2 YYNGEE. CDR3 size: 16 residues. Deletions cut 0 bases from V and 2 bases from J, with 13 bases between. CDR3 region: CASSVAAGGPTDTQYF. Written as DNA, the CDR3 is TGTGCCAGCAGCGTAGCGGCAGGGGGGCCCACAGATACGCAGTATTTT.

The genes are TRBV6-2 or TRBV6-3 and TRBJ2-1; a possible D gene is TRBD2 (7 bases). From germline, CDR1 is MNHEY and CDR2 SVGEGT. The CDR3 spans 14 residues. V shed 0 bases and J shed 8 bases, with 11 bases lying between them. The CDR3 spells CASSYSTGGHEQFF. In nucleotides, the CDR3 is TGTGCCAGCAGTTACTCGACGGGGGGCCATGAGCAGTTCTTC.

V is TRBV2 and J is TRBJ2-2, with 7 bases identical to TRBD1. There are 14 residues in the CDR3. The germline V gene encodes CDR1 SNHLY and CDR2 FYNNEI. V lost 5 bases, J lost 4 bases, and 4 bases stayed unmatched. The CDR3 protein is CASSRQGTTGELFF. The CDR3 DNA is TGTGCCAGCAGTCGACAGGGAACCACCGGGGAGCTGTTTTTT.

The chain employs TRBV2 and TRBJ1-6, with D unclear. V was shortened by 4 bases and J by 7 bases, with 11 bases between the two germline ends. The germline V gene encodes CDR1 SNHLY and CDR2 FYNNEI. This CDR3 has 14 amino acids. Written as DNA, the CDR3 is TGTGCCAGCAGTGGACACGGAGGGAATTCACCCCTCCACTTT. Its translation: CASSGHGGNSPLHF.

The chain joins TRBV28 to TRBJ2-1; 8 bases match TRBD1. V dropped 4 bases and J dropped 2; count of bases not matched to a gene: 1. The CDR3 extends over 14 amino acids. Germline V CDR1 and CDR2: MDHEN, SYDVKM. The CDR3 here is CASSWDRTYNEQFF. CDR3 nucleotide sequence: TGTGCCAGCAGTTGGGACAGGACCTACAATGAGCAGTTCTTC.

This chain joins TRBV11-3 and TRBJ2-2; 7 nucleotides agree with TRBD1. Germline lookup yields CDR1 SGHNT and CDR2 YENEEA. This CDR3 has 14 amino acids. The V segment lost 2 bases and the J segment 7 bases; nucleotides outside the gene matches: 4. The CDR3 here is CASSLNTGVGELFF. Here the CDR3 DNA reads TGTGCCAGCAGCTTAAACACAGGGGTCGGGGAGCTGTTTTTT.